This T cell receptor beta chain was documented in a study of T cells in localized non-small cell lung cancer. The CDR3 spans 16 residues. Per the germline V gene, CDR1 is SGHVS and CDR2 is FNYEAQ. V lost 5 bases, J lost 0 bases, and 14 bases lay in between. The study, taken as a whole, reports: Uninvolved nearby lung showed the greatest T cell clonality, exceeding that found in tumor. Only one tumor region went through sequencing, so heterogeneity may still be there.

This clone showed up just once. Its antigen is still unknown. Some clones are missing from TCRdb's copy, which holds only in-frame ones; the method was immunoSEQ multiplex PCR. The table records some 82,000 clones, 80% of them present only once. The sequence was collected from a man aged 35-69 years with stage II squamous cell lung carcinoma. The material sequenced was PBMCs, taken before any cancer treatment. The chain has TRBV7-6 and TRBJ2-4; D may match TRBD1 or TRBD2 (7 bases each). The CDR3 sequence: CASSPQGGLAKNIQYF. CDR3 nucleotides: TGTGCCAGCAGCCCGCAGGGGGGGTTAGCCAAAAACATTCAGTACTTC.